A single TCR beta chain is shown here with its context. Its antigen is still unknown. Relative to the germline gene, one junction end is altered; a read error may explain this. The CDR3 totals 15 residues. Germline V gives CDR1 SGHNT, CDR2 YYREEE (reference sequence). These data are taken from a study of blood T cells in healthy people across ages. Whole-study results and caveats: Investigators treated diversity estimates from one million T cells as underestimates.

Through a sample-barcoded 5' primer and a J-beta primer mix, a second PCR was run for roughly 6 to 11 cycles. TCRdb reanalysed the 5' RACE reads using MiXCR and keeps one entry per CDR3 protein. This sample has 550,000 to 650,000 distinct CDR3 sequences, with approximately 30% found just once. This TCR derives from a woman older than 75 in good health. Sequenced input: blood. The rearrangement links TRBV5-4 to TRBJ2-7; TRBD2 agrees at 10 bases. This CDR3 reads CAGSLSSGGAGEQYF. CDR3 DNA sequence: TGTGCCGGCAGCTTATCCAGCGGGGGGGCCGGGGAGCAGTACTTC. Full variable domain (remainder filled in from reference TRBV5-4 and TRBJ2-7): ETGVTQSPTHLIKTRGQQVTLRCSSQSGHNTVSWYQQALGQGPQFIFQYYREEENGRGNFPPRFSGLQFPNYSSELNVNALELDDSALYLCAGSLSSGGAGEQYFGPGTRLTVT.